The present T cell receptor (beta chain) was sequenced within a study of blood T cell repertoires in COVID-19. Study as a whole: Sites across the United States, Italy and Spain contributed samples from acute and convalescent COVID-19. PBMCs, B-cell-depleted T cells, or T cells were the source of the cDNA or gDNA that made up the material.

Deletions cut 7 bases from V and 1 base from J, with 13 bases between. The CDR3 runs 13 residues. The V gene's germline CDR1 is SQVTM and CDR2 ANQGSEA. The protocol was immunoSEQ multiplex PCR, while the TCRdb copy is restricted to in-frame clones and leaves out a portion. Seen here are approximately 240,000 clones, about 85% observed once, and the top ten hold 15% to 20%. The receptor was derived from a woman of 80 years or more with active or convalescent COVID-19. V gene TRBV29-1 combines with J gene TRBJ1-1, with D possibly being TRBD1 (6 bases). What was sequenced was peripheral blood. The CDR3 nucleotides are TGCAGCGGCAGCGACAGGCGGAACACTGAAGCTTTCTTT. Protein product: CSGSDRRNTEAFF.